This TCR beta chain was sequenced during a study of cytomegalovirus exposure and HLA in healthy donors. Study-wide points: Per a prior analysis, the majority of TCR beta V segments were productive roughly 87% or roughly 30% of the time. In a later analysis, HLA-associated TCR beta chains were more clonally expanded than equally common others. Researchers left out some V segments, among them TRBV6-2 and TRBV6-3, as indistinguishable. Reports showed the classifier diagnosing cytomegalovirus status with high specificity and sensitivity.

Trimming shortened V by 3 bases and J by 3 bases, and 11 bases separated the two germline ends. Germline V CDR1 and CDR2: SNHLY, FYNNEI. The CDR3 loop spans 15 amino acids. This clone has a handful of counts. Its cognate antigen is unknown. 60 Vbeta and 13 Jbeta primers were used in PCR. Libraries were prepared by immunoSEQ multiplex PCR; TCRdb keeps only in-frame clonotypes and omits some of them. The sample lists about 180,000 clones, over 65% occurring once. Sequenced sample: PBMCs. The clonotype comes from a man aged 18 to 35 in good health and CMV-seronegative. The chain uses TRBV2 and TRBJ2-2; D is possibly TRBD2 (7 bases). CDR3 sequence reads: CASSERGRDTGELFF. CDR3 coding DNA: TGTGCCAGCAGTGAGCGGGGGCGGGACACCGGGGAGCTGTTTTTT.